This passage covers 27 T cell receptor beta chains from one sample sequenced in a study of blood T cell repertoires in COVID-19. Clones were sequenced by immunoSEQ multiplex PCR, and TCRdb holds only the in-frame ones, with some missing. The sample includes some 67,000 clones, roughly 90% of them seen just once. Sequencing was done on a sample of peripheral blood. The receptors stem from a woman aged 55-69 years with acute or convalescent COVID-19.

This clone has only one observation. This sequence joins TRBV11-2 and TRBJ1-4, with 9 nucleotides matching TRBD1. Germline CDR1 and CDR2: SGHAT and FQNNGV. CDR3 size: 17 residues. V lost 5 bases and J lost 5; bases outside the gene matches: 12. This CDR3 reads CASSTKQGTGLNEKLFF. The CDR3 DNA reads TGTGCCAGCAGCACAAAGCAAGGGACAGGGTTGAATGAAAAACTGTTTTTT.

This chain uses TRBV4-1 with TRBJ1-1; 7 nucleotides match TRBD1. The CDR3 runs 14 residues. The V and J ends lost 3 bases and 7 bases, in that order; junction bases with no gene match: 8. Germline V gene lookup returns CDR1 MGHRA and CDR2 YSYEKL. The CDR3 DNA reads TGCGCCAGCAGCCACCCGGACAGGCCAGTTGAAGCTTTCTTT. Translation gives CASSHPDRPVEAFF.

CDR3 nucleotides: TGCAGTGCCAGTGATGGGACAGGGTCCTACAATGAGCAGTTCTTC. Encoded protein: CSASDGTGSYNEQFF. This chain connects TRBV20-1 to TRBJ2-1, with 9 bases identical to TRBD1. Germline V lookup: CDR1 DFQATT, CDR2 SNEGSKA (reference sequence). CDR3 size: 15 residues. V was clipped by 6 bases and J by 1 base; unmatched bases: 7.

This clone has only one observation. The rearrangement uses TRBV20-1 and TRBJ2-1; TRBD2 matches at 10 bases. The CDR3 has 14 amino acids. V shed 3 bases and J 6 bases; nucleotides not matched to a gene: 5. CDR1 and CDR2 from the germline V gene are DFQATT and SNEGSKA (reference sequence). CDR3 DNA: TGCAGTGCTAGTGGAGCGGGAGGGCCCAATGAGCAGTTCTTC. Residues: CSASGAGGPNEQFF.

The CDR3 protein is CASSQGGQGNQPQHF. CDR3 in DNA: TGTGCCAGCAGCCAAGGGGGACAGGGCAATCAGCCCCAGCATTTT. The chain uses TRBV4-2 and TRBJ1-5; 8 nucleotides match TRBD1. The CDR3 runs to 15 residues. Germline V gene data show CDR1 as LGHNA and CDR2 as YNFKEQ. The junction had 1 base not matched to a gene; V was cut back by 1 base and J by 2 bases.

CDR3 DNA sequence: TGTGCCAGCGTCGGGACTAGCGGGGGGGCGGATACGCAGTATTTT. It encodes CASVGTSGGADTQYF. The gene calls are TRBV28 and TRBJ2-3; 16 positions agree with TRBD2. The germline gives CDR1 MDHEN, CDR2 SYDVKM. The length of the CDR3 is 15 residues. V dropped 8 bases and J dropped 6; count of bases not matched to a gene: 5.

CDR3 region: CASSQYPPGQGGLNEQYV. For the CDR3, the DNA is TGTGCCAGCAGCCAGTACCCCCCGGGACAGGGTGGACTAAACGAGCAGTACGTC. This chain connects TRBV3-1 (or the pseudogene TRBV3-2) to TRBJ2-7, with 9 bases fitting TRBD1. The junction had 17 bases not matched to a gene; V was cut back by 3 bases and J by 5 bases. The CDR3 totals 18 residues. The V gene's germline CDR1 is LGHDT and CDR2 YNNKEL (reference sequence).

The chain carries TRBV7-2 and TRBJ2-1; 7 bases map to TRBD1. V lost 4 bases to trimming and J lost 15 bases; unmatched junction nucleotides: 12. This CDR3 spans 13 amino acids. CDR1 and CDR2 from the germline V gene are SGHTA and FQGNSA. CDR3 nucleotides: TGTGCCAGCAGCTCGTCCTCGGGACAGCCAGGGTTCTTC. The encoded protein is CASSSSSGQPGFF. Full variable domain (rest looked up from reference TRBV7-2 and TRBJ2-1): GAGVSQSPSNKVTEKGKDVELRCDPISGHTALYWYRQSLGQGLEFLIYFQGNSAPDKSGLPSDRFSAERTGGSVSTLTIQRTQQEDSAVYLCASSSSSGQPGFFGPGTRLTVL.

CDR3 bases: TGTGCCAGCAGCTTATTAACGGGAGGTACCTACGAGCAGTACGTC. Its protein product is CASSLLTGGTYEQYV. The chain carries TRBV7-8 and TRBJ2-7; 7 bases fit TRBD2. The V gene's germline CDR1 is SGHVS and CDR2 FQNEAQ. Losses at the gene ends were 2 bases for V and 2 bases for J; bases not matched to a gene: 6. The CDR3 has 15 residues.

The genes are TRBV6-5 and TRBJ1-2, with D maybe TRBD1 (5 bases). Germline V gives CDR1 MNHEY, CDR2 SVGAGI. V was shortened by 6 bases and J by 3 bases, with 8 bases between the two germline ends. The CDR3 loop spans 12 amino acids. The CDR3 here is CASRTTDYGYTF. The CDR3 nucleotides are TGTGCCAGCAGGACGACAGACTATGGCTACACCTTC.

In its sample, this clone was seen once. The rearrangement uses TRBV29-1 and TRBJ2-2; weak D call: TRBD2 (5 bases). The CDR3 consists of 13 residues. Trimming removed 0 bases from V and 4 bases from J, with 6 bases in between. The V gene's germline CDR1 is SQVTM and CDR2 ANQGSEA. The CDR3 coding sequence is TGCAGCGTTGAAGATGAGGGCACCGGGGAGCTGTTTTTT. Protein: CSVEDEGTGELFF.

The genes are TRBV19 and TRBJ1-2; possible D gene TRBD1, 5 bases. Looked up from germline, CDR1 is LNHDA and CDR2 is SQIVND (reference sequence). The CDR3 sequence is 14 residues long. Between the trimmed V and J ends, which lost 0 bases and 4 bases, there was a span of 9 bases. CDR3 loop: CASSIDRAAYGYTF. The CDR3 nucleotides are TGTGCCAGTAGTATAGACAGGGCCGCCTATGGCTACACCTTC.

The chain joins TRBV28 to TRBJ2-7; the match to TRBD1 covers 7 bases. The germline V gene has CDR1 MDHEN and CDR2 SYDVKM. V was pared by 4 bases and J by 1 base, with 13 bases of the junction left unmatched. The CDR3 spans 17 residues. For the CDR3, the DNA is TGTGCCAGCAGTTCCGATCGACAGGGATTGTGGTCCTACGAGCAGTACGTC. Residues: CASSSDRQGLWSYEQYV.

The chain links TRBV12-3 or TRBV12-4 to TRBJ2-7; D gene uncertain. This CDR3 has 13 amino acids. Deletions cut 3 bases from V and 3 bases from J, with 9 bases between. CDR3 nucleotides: TGTGCCAGCAGTTTTGGGCAGGACTACGAGCAGTACGTC. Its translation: CASSFGQDYEQYV.

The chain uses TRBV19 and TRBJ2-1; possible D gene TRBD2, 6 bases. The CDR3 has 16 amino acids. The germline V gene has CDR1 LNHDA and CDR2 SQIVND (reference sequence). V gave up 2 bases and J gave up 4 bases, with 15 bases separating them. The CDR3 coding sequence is TGTGCCAGTAGTATAACGCCAGGAGGGATATACAATGAGCAGTTCTTC. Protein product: CASSITPGGIYNEQFF.

CDR3 coding DNA: TGTGCCAGCAGCTTAGAACGGAGGGTCCTGAACACTGAAGCTTTCTTT. Its protein product is CASSLERRVLNTEAFF. This chain joins TRBV7-2 and TRBJ1-1; D unresolved. Trimming cost V 1 base and J 0 bases, with 12 bases left between them. Germline V CDR1 and CDR2: SGHTA, FQGNSA. The CDR3 consists of 16 residues.

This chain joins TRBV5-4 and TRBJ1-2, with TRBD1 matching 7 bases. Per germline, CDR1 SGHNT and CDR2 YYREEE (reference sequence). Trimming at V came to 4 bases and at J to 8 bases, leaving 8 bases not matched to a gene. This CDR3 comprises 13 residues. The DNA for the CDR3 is TGTGCCAGCAGCCATCGGGACAGCTGGGGCTACACCTTC. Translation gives CASSHRDSWGYTF.

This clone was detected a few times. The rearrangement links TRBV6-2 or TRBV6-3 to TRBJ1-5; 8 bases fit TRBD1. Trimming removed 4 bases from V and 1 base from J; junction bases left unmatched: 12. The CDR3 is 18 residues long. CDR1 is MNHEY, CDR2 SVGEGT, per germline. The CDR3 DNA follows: TGTGCCAGCAGTTCCCCGCCGACAGGGGCTTTGAGCAATCAGCCCCAGCATTTT. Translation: CASSSPPTGALSNQPQHF.

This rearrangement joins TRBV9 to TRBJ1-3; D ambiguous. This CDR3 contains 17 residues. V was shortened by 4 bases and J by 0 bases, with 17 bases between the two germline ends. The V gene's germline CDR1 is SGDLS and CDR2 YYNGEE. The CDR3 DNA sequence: TGTGCCAGCAGCTCCGAAGGGTCGGGGAGCTCTGGAAACACCATATATTTT. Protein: CASSSEGSGSSGNTIYF.

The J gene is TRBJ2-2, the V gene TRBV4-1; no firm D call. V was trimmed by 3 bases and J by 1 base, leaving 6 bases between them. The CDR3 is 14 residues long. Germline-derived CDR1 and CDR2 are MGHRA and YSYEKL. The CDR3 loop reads CASSQRMNTGELFF. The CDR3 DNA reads TGCGCCAGCAGCCAGAGGATGAACACCGGGGAGCTGTTTTTT.

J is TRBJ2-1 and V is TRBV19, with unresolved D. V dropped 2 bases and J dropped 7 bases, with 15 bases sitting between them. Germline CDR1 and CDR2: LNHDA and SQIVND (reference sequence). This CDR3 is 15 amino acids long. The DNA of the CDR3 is TGTGCCAGTAGTATAACCTGGGCCTCCCGTAATGAGCAGTTCTTC. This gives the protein CASSITWASRNEQFF.

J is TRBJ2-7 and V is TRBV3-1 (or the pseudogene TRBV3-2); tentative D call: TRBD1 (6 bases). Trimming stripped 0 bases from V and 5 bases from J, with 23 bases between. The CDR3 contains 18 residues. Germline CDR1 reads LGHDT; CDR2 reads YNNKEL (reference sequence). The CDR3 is CASSQDLPTGWASDEQYV. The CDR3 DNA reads TGTGCCAGCAGCCAAGATTTGCCCACAGGGTGGGCTTCGGACGAGCAGTACGTC.

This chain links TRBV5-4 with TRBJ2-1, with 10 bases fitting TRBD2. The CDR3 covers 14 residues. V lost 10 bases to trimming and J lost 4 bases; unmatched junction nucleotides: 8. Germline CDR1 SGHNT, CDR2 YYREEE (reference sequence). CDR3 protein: CAGTSGGAYNEQFF. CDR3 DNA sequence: TGTGCCGGAACCAGCGGGGGGGCGTACAATGAGCAGTTCTTC.

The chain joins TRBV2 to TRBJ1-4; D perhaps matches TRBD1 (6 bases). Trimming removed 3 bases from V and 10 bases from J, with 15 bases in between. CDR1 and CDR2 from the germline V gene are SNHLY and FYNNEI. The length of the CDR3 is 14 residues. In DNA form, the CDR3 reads TGTGCCAGCAGTGATCCCCAGGGGTCAGGAAAACTGTTTTTT. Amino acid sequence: CASSDPQGSGKLFF.

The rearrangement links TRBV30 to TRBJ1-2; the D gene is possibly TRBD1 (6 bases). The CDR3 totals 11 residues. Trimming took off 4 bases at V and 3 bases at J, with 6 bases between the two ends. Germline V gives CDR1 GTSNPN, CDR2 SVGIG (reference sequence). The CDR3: CAWNRDYGYTF. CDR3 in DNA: TGTGCCTGGAACAGGGACTATGGCTACACCTTC.

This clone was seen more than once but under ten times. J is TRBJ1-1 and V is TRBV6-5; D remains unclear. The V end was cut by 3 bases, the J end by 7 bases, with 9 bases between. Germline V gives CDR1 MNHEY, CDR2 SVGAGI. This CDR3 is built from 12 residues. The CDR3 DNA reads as TGTGCCAGCAGTTATAACGGGGTTGAAGCTTTCTTT. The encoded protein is CASSYNGVEAFF.

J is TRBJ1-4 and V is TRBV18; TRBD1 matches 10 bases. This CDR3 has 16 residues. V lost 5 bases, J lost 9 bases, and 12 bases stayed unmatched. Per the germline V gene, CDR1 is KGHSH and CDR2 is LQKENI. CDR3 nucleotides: TGTGCCAGCTCATCCGGGACAGGGGAGGAGGACCAAAAACTGTTTTTT. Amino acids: CASSSGTGEEDQKLFF.